The rows below give T cell receptor beta chains drawn from one sample of a study of response to subunit inactivated influenza vaccine. TCRdb used MiXCR to reprocess the RT-PCR reads, holding one entry per CDR3 protein. The data contain roughly 650,000 distinct CDR3 sequences, 11% to 15% of them seen just once; the ten biggest clones take up around 7.6%. Sample: PBMCs from blood, taken 14 to 15 days before vaccination. The receptors come from a man aged 50-59 years who received an inactivated influenza vaccine. The CDR3 runs from the conserved cysteine through the conserved F or W. The D gene is left open where the match is weak. Only part of the rows carry a size: once, few, many, or a class if the clone is expanded.

>TRBJ1-5|once|TRBV7-9|-
TGTGCCAGCAACTCAACAGGTATAGGTCAGCCCCAGCATTTT
CASNSTGIGQPQHF
>TRBJ1-2|-|TRBV5-1|TRBD1
TGCGCCAGCAGCTTGGCGGCAGGGGGCGCGGGCTATGGCTACACCTTC
CASSLAAGGAGYGYTF
>TRBJ2-5|-|TRBV2|-
TGTGCCAGCAGGAGATTCAGGGATAGCCACGAGACCCAGTACTTC
CASRRFRDSHETQYF
>TRBJ2-1|few|TRBV7-2|-
TGTGCCAGCAGCCACATGACCCCTAATGAGCAGTTCTTC
CASSHMTPNEQFF
>TRBJ2-7|-|TRBV5-1|-
TGCGCCAGCAGCTTGGAGGCAGGTCCCTTCTACGAGCAGTACTTC
CASSLEAGPFYEQYF
>TRBJ2-3|many|TRBV11-2|TRBD2
TGTGCCAGCAGCAAGCGGGACACAGATACGCAGTATTTT
CASSKRDTDTQYF
>TRBJ2-3|few|TRBV12-3/TRBV12-4|-
TGTGCCAGCAGTTTCCTGGGGTCAACTAGCACAGATACGCAGTATTTT
CASSFLGSTSTDTQYF
>TRBJ2-3|-|TRBV3-1|-
TGTGCCAGCAGCCGAGGGCATGATACGCAGTATTTT
CASSRGHDTQYF
>TRBJ1-2|-|TRBV24-1|TRBD1
TGTGCCACCAGTGAACCAGGGACAGGGGCGTATGGCTACACCTTC
CATSEPGTGAYGYTF
>TRBJ2-1|few|TRBV20-1|TRBD1
TGCAGTGCCCCCAGGATGCAGGGGGCGGATGAGCAGTTCTTC
CSAPRMQGADEQFF
>TRBJ2-7|-|TRBV5-1|-
TGCGCCAGCAGCTTGGGCTCTTATTTGAGAGACTCCTACGAGCAGTACTTC
CASSLGSYLRDSYEQYF
>TRBJ2-3|-|TRBV24-1|-
TGTGCCACCAGTGGAAAGGAAGGGGGTGGGCCAGATACGCAGTATTTT
CATSGKEGGGPDTQYF
>TRBJ1-2|few|TRBV4-2|TRBD1
TGTGCCAGCAGCCAAACGACAGGGGGAATCTATGGCTACACCTTC
CASSQTTGGIYGYTF
>TRBJ2-5|few|TRBV29-1|-
TGCAGCGGAGGAAGCGGACTCAGGGAGACCCAGTACTTC
CSGGSGLRETQYF
>TRBJ1-1|few|TRBV28|-
TGTGCCAGCATGAGGGTTACTGAAGCTTTCTTT
CASMRVTEAFF
>TRBJ2-7|-|TRBV6-1|TRBD1
TGTGCCAGCAGTGACATACGACAGGGATACTACGAGCAGTACTTC
CASSDIRQGYYEQYF
>TRBJ2-6|few|TRBV28|TRBD1
TGTGCCAGCAGTTTCTGGACAGGGGGCGATGGGGCCAACGTCCTGACTTTC
CASSFWTGGDGANVLTF
>TRBJ2-7|-|TRBV12-3/TRBV12-4|TRBD1
TGTGCCAGCAATCCCCGCAGGCGGGACAGGGGAGAGGAGTTCTACGAGCAGTACTTC
CASNPRRRDRGEEFYEQYF
>TRBJ2-4|few|TRBV24-1|-
TGTGCCACCAGTGATTCCCGGACGGGTGGAAACATTCAGTACTTC
CATSDSRTGGNIQYF
>TRBJ2-7|-|TRBV18|TRBD2
TGTGCCAGCTCACTGGGACTAGCGGGAGGCCACGAGCAGTACTTC
CASSLGLAGGHEQYF
>TRBJ2-5|-|TRBV14|-
TGTGCCAGCAGCCAAGATAGGAGGTTACGAGAGACCCAGTACTTC
CASSQDRRLRETQYF
>TRBJ2-2|-|TRBV20-1|-
TGCAGTGCCAGACCGGGGGGCCTTAACACCGGGGAGCTGTTTTTT
CSARPGGLNTGELFF
>TRBJ1-2|-|TRBV9|-
TGTGCCAGCAGCGTAGAGGGAGGAACTAACTATGGCTACACCTTC
CASSVEGGTNYGYTF
>TRBJ2-5|-|TRBV20-1|-
TGCAGTGCTAGAGGGACAACCCTCCGCGAGACCCAGTACTTC
CSARGTTLRETQYF
>TRBJ1-1|few|TRBV5-1|-
TGCGCCAGCAGCTGGAGAACGTCGAACACTGAAGCTTTCTTT
CASSWRTSNTEAFF
>TRBJ2-1|few|TRBV10-3|-
TGTGCCATCAGGAGGACCGCCTTTGGGAATGAGCAGTTCTTC
CAIRRTAFGNEQFF
>TRBJ2-7|few|TRBV15|-
TGTGCCACCAGCAGAGATCAGGGGAGGTTTTACGAGCAGTACTTC
CATSRDQGRFYEQYF
>TRBJ1-1|few|TRBV28|-
TGTGCCAGCAGTTTATCTCCGGATTCGTTGGGGGAAGCTTTCTTT
CASSLSPDSLGEAFF
>TRBJ1-1|-|TRBV11-2|-
TGTGCCAGCAGCTTAGGGACAGAGAGTACTGAAGCTTTCTTT
CASSLGTESTEAFF
>TRBJ2-1|few|TRBV2|TRBD2
TGTGCCAGCAGTGAAACTAGCGGGACTTACAATGAGCAGTTCTTC
CASSETSGTYNEQFF
>TRBJ2-7|-|TRBV7-7|-
TGTGCCCAGTGGCAGGGCAGCTACGAGCAGTACTTC
CAQWQGSYEQYF
>TRBJ2-5|few|TRBV5-1|-
TGCGCCAGCAGCTTGTGGGGGGCCATACAAGAGACCCAGTACTTC
CASSLWGAIQETQYF
>TRBJ2-1|few|TRBV5-4|-
TGTGCCAGCAGGTCCGGGACTGCCTCTTACAATGAGCAGTTCTTC
CASRSGTASYNEQFF
>TRBJ2-7|few|TRBV29-1|-
TGCAGCGTTTCTTTGGGGCACGACGAGCAGTACTTC
CSVSLGHDEQYF
>TRBJ2-1|few|TRBV6-1|TRBD2
TGTGCCAGCCAGCCCGAGAGCGGGGGACAGTTCTTC
CASQPESGGQFF
>TRBJ2-7|-|TRBV2|-
TGTGCCAGCGGGAAGGCCTACGAGCAGTACTTC
CASGKAYEQYF